This TCR beta chain was observed in a study of T cell responses to AZD1222 COVID-19 vaccine. Notes on the study in general: Per reports, nearly half of all spike-specific TCRs target regions that are unmutated in variants. Donor demographics were predominantly white British with a female majority; clonal diversity may be underestimated.

As concerns this clone: Its target is unknown.

This CDR3 has 17 amino acids. The germline V gene has CDR1 SGHAT and CDR2 FQNNGV. The ends were cut back, 2 bases at V and 0 bases at J, with 14 bases in the middle. Doses given second, at about 4 or about 12 weeks, were pooled. Assay: immunoSEQ multiplex PCR; the TCRdb copy retains only in-frame clones and omits some. The repertoire holds about 140,000 clones, with 92% as singletons. The V gene is TRBV11-2, the J gene TRBJ2-4; tentative D call: TRBD1 (5 bases). This TCR was recovered from an adult who received the AZD1222 COVID-19 vaccine. The sample in question was peripheral blood, obtained 28 days after the second AZD1222 dose. The CDR3 nucleotides read TGTGCCAGCAGCTTAAAGTCGGCAGGGCTAGCCAAAAACATTCAGTACTTC. Amino acid sequence: CASSLKSAGLAKNIQYF.